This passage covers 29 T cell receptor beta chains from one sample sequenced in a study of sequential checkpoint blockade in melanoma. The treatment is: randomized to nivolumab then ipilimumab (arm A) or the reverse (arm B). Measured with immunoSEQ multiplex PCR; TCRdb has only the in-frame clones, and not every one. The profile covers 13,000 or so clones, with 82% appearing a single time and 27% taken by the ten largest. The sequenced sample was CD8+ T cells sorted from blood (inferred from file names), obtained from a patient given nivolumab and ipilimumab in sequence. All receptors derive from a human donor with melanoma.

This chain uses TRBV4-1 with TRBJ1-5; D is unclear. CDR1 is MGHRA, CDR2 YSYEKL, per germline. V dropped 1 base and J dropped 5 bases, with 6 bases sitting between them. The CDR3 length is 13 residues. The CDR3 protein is CASSQGAYQPQHF. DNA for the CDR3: TGCGCCAGCAGCCAAGGGGCCTATCAGCCCCAGCATTTT.

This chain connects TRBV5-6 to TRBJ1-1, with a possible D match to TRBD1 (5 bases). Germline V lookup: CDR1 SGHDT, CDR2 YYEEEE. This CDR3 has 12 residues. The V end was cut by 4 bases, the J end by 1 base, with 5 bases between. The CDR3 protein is CASSQGNTEAFF. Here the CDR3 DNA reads TGTGCCAGCAGCCAGGGGAACACTGAAGCTTTCTTT.

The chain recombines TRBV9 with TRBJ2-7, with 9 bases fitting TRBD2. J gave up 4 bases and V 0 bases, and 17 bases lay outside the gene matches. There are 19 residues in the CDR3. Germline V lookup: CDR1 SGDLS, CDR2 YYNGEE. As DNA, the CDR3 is TGTGCCAGCAGCGTAGGCGGGGAGGTGATAAGCGGGAGGACATACGAGCAGTACTTC. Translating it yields CASSVGGEVISGRTYEQYF.

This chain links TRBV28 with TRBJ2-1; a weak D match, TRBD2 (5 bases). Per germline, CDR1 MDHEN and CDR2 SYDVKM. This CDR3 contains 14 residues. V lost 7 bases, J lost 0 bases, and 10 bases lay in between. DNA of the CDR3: TGTGCCAGCAAGCGGAGAAGCTCCTACAATGAGCAGTTCTTC. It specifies CASKRRSSYNEQFF.

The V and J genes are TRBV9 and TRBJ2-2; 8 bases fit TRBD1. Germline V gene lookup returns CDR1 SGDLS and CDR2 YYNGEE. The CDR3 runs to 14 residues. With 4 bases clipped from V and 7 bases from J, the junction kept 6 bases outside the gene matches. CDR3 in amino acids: CASSRQGAGGELFF. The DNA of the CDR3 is TGTGCCAGCAGCCGGCAGGGGGCGGGCGGGGAGCTGTTTTTT.

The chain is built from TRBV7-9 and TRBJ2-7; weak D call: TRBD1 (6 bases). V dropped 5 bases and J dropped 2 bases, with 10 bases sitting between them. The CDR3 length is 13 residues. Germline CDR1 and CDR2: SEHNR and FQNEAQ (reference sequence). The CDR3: CASSDGQTYEQYF. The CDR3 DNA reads TGTGCCAGCAGCGACGGACAGACCTACGAGCAGTACTTC.

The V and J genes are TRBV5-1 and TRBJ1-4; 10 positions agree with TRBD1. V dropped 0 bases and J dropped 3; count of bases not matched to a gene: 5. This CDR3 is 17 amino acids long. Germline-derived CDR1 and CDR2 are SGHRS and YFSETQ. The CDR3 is CASSLDDRGRSNEKLFF. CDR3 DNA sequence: TGCGCCAGCAGCTTGGATGACAGGGGGCGGTCTAATGAAAAACTGTTTTTT.

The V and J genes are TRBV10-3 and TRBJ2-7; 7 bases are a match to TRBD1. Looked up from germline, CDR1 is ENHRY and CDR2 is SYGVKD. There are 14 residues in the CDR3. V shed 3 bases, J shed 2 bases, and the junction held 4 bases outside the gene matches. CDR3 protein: CAISDWDSTYEQYF. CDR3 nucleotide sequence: TGTGCCATCAGTGATTGGGACAGTACCTACGAGCAGTACTTC.

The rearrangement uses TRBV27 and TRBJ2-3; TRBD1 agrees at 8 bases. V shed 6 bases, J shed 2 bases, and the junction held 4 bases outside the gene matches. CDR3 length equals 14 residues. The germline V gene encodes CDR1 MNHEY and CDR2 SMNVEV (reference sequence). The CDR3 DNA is TGTGCCAGCAGACCGGGACAGGTCACAGATACGCAGTATTTT. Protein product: CASRPGQVTDTQYF.

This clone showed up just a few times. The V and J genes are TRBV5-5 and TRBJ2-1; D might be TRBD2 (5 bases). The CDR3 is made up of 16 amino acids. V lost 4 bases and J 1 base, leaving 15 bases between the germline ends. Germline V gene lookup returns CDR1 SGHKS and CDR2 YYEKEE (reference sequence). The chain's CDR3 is CASSPGLAESYNEQFF. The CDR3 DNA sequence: TGTGCCAGCAGCCCTGGCCTAGCAGAGTCCTACAATGAGCAGTTCTTC.

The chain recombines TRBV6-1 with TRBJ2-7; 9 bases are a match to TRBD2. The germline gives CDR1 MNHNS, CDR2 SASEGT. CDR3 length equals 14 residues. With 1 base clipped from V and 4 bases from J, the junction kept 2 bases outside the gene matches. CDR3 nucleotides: TGTGCCAGCAGTGAAGGACTAGCGGTGTACGAGCAGTACTTC. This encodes CASSEGLAVYEQYF.

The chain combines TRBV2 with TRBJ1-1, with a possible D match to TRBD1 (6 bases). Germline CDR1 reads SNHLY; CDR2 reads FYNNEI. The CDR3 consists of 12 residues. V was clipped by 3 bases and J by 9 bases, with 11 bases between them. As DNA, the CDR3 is TGTGCCAGCAGTGATGGGGGCGACAAAGCTTTCTTT. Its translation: CASSDGGDKAFF.

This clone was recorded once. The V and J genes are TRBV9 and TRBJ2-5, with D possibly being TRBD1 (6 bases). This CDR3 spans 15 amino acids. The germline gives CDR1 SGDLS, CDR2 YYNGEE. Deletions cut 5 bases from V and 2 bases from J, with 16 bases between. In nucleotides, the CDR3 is TGTGCCAGCAGAAGGGCAGGGGACCCACAAGAGACCCAGTACTTC. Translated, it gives CASRRAGDPQETQYF.

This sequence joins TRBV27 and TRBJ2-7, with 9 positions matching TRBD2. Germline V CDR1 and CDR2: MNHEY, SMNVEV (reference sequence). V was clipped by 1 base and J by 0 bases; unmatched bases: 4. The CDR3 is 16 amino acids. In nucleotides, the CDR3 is TGTGCCAGCAGTTTATTGGCTAGCGGGGCCTCCTACGAGCAGTACTTC. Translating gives CASSLLASGASYEQYF.

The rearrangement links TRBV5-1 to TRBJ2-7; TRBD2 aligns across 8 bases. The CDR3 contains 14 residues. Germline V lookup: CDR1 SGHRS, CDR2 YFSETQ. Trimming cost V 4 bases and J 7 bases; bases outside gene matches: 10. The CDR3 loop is CASSRGSGGVEQYF. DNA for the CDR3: TGCGCCAGCAGCCGCGGGTCCGGGGGGGTTGAGCAGTACTTC.

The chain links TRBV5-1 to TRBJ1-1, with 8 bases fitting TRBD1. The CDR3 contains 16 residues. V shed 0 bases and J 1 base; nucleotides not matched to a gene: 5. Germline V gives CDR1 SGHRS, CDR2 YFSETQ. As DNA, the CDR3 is TGCGCCAGCAGCTTGGTCTGGCAGGGGGCGAACACTGAAGCTTTCTTT. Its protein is CASSLVWQGANTEAFF.

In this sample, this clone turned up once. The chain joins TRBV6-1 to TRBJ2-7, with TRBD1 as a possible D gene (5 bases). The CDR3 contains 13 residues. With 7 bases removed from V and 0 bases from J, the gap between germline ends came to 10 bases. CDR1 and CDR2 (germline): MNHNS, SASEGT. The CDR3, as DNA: TGTGCCAGCAACCAACAGGACTCCTACGAGCAGTACTTC. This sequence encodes CASNQQDSYEQYF.

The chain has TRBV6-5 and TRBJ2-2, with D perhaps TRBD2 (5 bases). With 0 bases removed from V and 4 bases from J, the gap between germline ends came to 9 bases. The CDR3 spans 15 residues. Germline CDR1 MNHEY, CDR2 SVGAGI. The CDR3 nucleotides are TGTGCCAGCAGTTACTCGGCGGACTCCACCGGGGAGCTGTTTTTT. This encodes CASSYSADSTGELFF.

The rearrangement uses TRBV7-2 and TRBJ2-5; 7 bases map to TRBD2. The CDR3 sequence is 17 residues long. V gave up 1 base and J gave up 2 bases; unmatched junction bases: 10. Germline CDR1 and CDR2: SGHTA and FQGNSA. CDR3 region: CASSLGAPKRGQETQYF. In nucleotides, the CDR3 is TGTGCCAGCAGCTTAGGGGCCCCGAAGCGGGGTCAAGAGACCCAGTACTTC.

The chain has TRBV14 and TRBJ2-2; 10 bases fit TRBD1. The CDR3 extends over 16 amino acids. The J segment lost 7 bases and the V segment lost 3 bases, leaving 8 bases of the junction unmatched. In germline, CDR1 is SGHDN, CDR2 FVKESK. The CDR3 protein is CASSHRQGARVGELFF. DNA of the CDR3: TGTGCCAGCAGCCACCGACAGGGGGCGCGGGTCGGGGAGCTGTTTTTT.

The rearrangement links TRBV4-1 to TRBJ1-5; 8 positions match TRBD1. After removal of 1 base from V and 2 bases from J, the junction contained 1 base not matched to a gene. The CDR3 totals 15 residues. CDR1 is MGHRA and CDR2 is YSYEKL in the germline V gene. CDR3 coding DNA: TGCGCCAGCAGCCAAGTGGACAGGGGCAATCAGCCCCAGCATTTT. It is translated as CASSQVDRGNQPQHF.

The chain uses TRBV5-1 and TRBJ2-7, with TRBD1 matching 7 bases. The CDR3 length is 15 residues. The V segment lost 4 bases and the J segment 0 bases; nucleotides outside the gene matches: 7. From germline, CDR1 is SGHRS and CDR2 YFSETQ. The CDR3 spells CASSPDRPSSYEQYF. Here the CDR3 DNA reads TGCGCCAGCAGCCCGGACAGGCCAAGCTCCTACGAGCAGTACTTC.

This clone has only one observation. CDR3 nucleotide sequence: TGCAGCGTAGACGGGACTAGCGGGGGGACAGATACGCAGTATTTT. It encodes CSVDGTSGGTDTQYF. The chain joins TRBV29-1 to TRBJ2-3, with TRBD2 matching 15 bases. The CDR3 loop spans 15 amino acids. Losses at the gene ends were 6 bases for V and 3 bases for J; bases not matched to a gene: 4. Germline V gene data show CDR1 as SQVTM and CDR2 as ANQGSEA.

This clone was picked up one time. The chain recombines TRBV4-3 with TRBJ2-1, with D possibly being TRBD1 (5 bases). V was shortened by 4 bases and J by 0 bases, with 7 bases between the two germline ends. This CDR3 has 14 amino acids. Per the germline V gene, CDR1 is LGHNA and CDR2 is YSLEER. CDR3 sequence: CASSPTVSYNEQFF. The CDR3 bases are TGCGCCAGCAGCCCGACAGTCTCCTACAATGAGCAGTTCTTC.

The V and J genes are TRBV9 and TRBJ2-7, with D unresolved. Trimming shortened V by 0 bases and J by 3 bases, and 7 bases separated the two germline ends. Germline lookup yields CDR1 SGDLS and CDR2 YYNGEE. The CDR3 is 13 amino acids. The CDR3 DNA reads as TGTGCCAGCAGCGTAGATCCAGTCTACGAGCAGTACTTC. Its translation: CASSVDPVYEQYF.

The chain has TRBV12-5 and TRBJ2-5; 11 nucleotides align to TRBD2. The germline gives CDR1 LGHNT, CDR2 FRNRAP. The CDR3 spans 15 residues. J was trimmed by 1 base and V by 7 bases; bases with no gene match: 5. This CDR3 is CASAKTSGVQETQYF. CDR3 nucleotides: TGTGCTAGTGCAAAGACTAGCGGGGTCCAAGAGACCCAGTACTTC.

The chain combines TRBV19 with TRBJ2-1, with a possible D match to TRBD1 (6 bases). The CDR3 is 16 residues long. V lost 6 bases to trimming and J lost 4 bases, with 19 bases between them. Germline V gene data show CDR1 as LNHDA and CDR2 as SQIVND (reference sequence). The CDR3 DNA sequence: TGTGCCAGTAGCCAAACCAGGGGTCCGGAATACAATGAGCAGTTCTTC. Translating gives CASSQTRGPEYNEQFF.

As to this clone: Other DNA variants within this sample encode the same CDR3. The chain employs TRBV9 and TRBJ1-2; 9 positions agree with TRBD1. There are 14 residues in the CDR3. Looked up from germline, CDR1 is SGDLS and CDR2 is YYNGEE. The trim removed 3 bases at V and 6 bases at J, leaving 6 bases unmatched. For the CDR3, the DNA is TGTGCCAGCAGCGCCCAACAGGGGGCGGATGGCTACACCTTC. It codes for CASSAQQGADGYTF.

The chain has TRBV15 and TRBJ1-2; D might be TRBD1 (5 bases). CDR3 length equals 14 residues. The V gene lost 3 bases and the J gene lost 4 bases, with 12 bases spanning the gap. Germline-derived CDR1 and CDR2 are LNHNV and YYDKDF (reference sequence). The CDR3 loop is CATSSVGGGYGYTF. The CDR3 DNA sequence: TGTGCCACCAGCAGTGTCGGGGGAGGCTATGGCTACACCTTC.